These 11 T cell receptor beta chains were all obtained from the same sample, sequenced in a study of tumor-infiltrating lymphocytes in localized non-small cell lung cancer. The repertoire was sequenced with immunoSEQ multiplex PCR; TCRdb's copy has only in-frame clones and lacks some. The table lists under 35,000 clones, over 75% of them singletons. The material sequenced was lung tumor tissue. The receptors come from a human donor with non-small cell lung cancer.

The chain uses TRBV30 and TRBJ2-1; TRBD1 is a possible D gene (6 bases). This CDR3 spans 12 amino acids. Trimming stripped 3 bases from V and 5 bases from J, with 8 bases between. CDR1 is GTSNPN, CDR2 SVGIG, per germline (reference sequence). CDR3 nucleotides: TGTGCCTGGAGACAGGGAAACAATGAGCAGTTCTTC. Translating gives CAWRQGNNEQFF. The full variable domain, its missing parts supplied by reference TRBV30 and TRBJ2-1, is SQTIHQWPATLVQPVGSPLSLECTVEGTSNPNLYWYRQAAGRGLQLLFYSVGIGQISSEVPQNLSASRPQDRQFILSSKKLLLSDSGFYLCAWRQGNNEQFFGPGTRLTVL.

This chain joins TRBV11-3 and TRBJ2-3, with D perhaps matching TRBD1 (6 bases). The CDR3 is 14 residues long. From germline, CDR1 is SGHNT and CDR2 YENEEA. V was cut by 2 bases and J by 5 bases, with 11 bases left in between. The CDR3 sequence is CASSLNPTGDTQYF. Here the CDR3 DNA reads TGTGCCAGCAGCTTAAACCCGACAGGAGATACGCAGTATTTT.

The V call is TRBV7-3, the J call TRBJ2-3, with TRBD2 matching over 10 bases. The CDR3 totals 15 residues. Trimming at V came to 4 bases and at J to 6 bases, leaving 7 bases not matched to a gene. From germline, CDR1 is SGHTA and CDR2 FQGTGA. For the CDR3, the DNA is TGTGCCAGCAGCTCTAAAGCGGGGGGGCCGGATACGCAGTATTTT. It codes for CASSSKAGGPDTQYF.

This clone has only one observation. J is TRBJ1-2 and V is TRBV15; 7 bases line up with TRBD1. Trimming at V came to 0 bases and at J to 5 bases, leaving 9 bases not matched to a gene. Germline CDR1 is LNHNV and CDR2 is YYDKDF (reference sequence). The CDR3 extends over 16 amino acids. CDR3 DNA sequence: TGTGCCACCAGCAGAGATTACAGGGACAGCACGTATGGCTACACCTTC. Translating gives CATSRDYRDSTYGYTF.

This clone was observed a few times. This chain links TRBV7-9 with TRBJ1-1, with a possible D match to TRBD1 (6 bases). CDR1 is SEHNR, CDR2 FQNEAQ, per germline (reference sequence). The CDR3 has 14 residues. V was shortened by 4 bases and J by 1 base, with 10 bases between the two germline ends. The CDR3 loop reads CASSSLTGNTEAFF. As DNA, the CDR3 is TGTGCCAGCAGCTCCTTGACAGGGAACACTGAAGCTTTCTTT.

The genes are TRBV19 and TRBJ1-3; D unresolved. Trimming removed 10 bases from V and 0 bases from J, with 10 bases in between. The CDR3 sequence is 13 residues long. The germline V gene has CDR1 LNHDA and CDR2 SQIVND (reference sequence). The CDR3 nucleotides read TGTGCCACTGGACGACTCTCTGGAAACACCATATATTTT. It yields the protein CATGRLSGNTIYF.

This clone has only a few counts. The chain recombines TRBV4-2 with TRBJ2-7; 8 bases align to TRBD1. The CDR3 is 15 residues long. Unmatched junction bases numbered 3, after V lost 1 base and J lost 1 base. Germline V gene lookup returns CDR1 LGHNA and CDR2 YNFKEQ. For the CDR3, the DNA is TGTGCCAGCAGCCAAGTGGACAGGGAGTCCTACGAGCAGTACTTC. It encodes CASSQVDRESYEQYF.

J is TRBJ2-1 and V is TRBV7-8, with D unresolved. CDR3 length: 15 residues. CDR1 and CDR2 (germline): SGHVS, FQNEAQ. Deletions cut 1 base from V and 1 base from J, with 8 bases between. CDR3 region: CASSLGWVSYNEQFF. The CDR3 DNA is TGTGCCAGCAGCTTAGGATGGGTATCCTACAATGAGCAGTTCTTC.

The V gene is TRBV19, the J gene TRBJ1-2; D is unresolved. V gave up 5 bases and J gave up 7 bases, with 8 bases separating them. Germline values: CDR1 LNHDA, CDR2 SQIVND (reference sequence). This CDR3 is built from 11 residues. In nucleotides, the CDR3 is TGTGCCAGTAGTGTGGGAGCTGGCTACACCTTC. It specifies CASSVGAGYTF.

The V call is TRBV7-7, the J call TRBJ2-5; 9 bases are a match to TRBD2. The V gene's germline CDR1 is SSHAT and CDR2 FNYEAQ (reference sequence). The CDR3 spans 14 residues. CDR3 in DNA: TGTGCTAGCGCGGGGGGGCACGTCGGGGAGACCCAGTACTTC. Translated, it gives CASAGGHVGETQYF.

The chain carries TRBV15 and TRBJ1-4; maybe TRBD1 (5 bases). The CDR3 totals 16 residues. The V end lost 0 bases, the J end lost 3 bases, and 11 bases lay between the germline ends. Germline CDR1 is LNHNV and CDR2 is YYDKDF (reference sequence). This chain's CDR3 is CATSRDRGGANEKLFF. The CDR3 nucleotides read TGTGCCACCAGCAGAGATCGGGGGGGAGCTAATGAAAAACTGTTTTTT.